This T cell receptor (beta chain) derives from a study of shared clonotypes between healthy human individuals. Study context: Contributing individuals were a couple of females and a few males aged 18 to 49. For every donor, three CD4 naive, three CD4 memory, two CD8 naive and one CD8 memory plates were used.

V was clipped by 2 bases and J by 5 bases, with 10 bases between them. This CDR3 comprises 13 residues. Germline V lookup: CDR1 SGHRS, CDR2 YFSETQ. The donors, healthy adults who were HIV-negative, had experienced no recent acute infections or vaccinations. The protocol was immunoSEQ multiplex PCR, while the TCRdb copy is restricted to in-frame clones and leaves out a portion. The sample includes some 2.4 million clones, 90% to 95% of them seen just once. This receptor was obtained from a man younger than 35 in good health. Some clones in this sample may be carry-over from other donors' samples. The material sequenced was naive CD4+ T cells from PBMCs. The sample's subset: CD45RA+ positively selected. J is TRBJ1-1 and V is TRBV5-1; maybe TRBD1 (5 bases). The CDR3 protein is CASSFGDGTEAFF. The CDR3 region has the DNA TGCGCCAGCAGCTTCGGGGACGGGACTGAAGCTTTCTTT.